Following are 18 T cell receptor beta chains from one sample sequenced in a study of control samples from healthy donors and cancer patients. Repertoires were generated with immunoSEQ multiplex PCR, while TCRdb's copy carries only in-frame clones and drops some. The table lists fewer than 200,000 clones, 80% to 90% of them singletons, with roughly 5.3% in the top ten. Sample: blood. The receptor source for this set is a woman aged 25 to 39 in good health.

This clone was recorded once. The V call is TRBV24-1, the J call TRBJ2-1; D is unresolved. Looked up from germline, CDR1 is KGHDR and CDR2 is SFDVKD. V dropped 3 bases and J dropped 8 bases, with 7 bases sitting between them. The CDR3 runs 12 residues. For the CDR3, the DNA is TGTGCCACCAGTGATAGAGGTCATGAGCAGTTCTTC. It encodes CATSDRGHEQFF.

This clone was detected only once. The V gene is TRBV24-1, the J gene TRBJ1-1, with D perhaps TRBD1 (6 bases). The CDR3 has 13 amino acids. In germline, CDR1 is KGHDR, CDR2 SFDVKD. Trimming shortened V by 4 bases and J by 6 bases, and 11 bases separated the two germline ends. CDR3 in amino acids: CATSEPGHSEAFF. The CDR3 DNA sequence: TGTGCCACCAGTGAACCGGGACACTCTGAAGCTTTCTTT.

V usage is TRBV5-1 and J usage is TRBJ2-3; 7 bases are shared with TRBD2. The CDR3 covers 15 residues. The V gene end was trimmed by 0 bases and the J gene end by 2 bases; junction bases not matched to a gene: 3. Germline V gene data show CDR1 as SGHRS and CDR2 as YFSETQ. CDR3 protein: CASSLVGGDTDTQYF. The CDR3, as DNA: TGCGCCAGCAGCTTGGTGGGAGGGGACACAGATACGCAGTATTTT.

The chain carries TRBV24-1 and TRBJ1-2; TRBD1 is a possible D gene (5 bases). There are 11 residues in the CDR3. Germline assignment: CDR1 KGHDR and CDR2 SFDVKD. Trimming took 9 bases from V and 2 from J, leaving 6 bases between them. DNA for the CDR3: TGTGCCACCCGGGACAACTATGGCTACACCTTC. The encoded protein is CATRDNYGYTF.

V gene TRBV24-1 combines with J gene TRBJ1-2; D is unclear. Germline V lookup: CDR1 KGHDR, CDR2 SFDVKD. The CDR3 has 14 residues. The V end lost 3 bases, the J end lost 4 bases, and 11 bases lay between the germline ends. Here the CDR3 reads CATSDVSTFYGYTF. CDR3 sequence (DNA): TGTGCCACCAGTGATGTCTCGACTTTCTATGGCTACACCTTC.

This clone was picked up one time. V gene TRBV27 combines with J gene TRBJ1-5, with D unresolved. Germline values: CDR1 MNHEY, CDR2 SMNVEV (reference sequence). The V end lost 3 bases, the J end lost 1 base, and 7 bases lay between the germline ends. This CDR3 has 14 amino acids. The CDR3, as DNA: TGTGCCAGCAGTTTTCGGTCCAGCAATCAGCCCCAGCATTTT. Its protein is CASSFRSSNQPQHF.

The rearrangement joins TRBV28 to TRBJ2-5; TRBD1 is a possible D gene (6 bases). Between the trimmed V and J ends, which lost 3 bases and 4 bases, there was a span of 9 bases. The CDR3 length is 13 residues. Per germline, CDR1 MDHEN and CDR2 SYDVKM. The CDR3 loop reads CASSFTGRETQYF. The CDR3 DNA sequence: TGTGCCAGCAGTTTCACAGGGCGAGAGACCCAGTACTTC.

V and J are TRBV7-2 and TRBJ2-1; the D is unclear. Germline CDR1 and CDR2: SGHTA and FQGNSA. The CDR3 runs to 15 residues. V was clipped by 2 bases and J by 3 bases, with 11 bases between them. The CDR3 DNA sequence: TGTGCCAGCAGCTTAAGGTCGGCTGTCTACAATGAGCAGTTCTTC. Protein: CASSLRSAVYNEQFF.

The rearrangement links TRBV6-6 to TRBJ1-1; D is possibly TRBD1 (5 bases). The CDR3 covers 14 residues. Germline V gene data show CDR1 as MNHNY and CDR2 as SVGAGI (reference sequence). The V gene lost 0 bases and the J gene lost 4 bases, with 9 bases spanning the gap. CDR3 sequence: CASSYSYGGTEAFF. The CDR3, as DNA: TGTGCCAGCAGTTACTCGTATGGGGGCACTGAAGCTTTCTTT.

With regard to this clone: An end of the junction does not agree with germline; a read error may underlie this. V and J are TRBV9 and TRBJ2-5, with TRBD2 identical over 13 bases. Germline assignment: CDR1 SGDLS and CDR2 YYNGEE. The CDR3 totals 16 residues. This CDR3 is CVSSPWTSGGGETQYF. CDR3 DNA: TGTGTCAGCAGCCCCTGGACTAGCGGGGGCGGGGAGACCCAGTACTTC.

The rearrangement joins TRBV14 to TRBJ2-1; D tentatively fits TRBD1 or TRBD2 (5 bases each). V was trimmed by 5 bases and J by 7 bases, leaving 15 bases between them. Germline CDR1 reads SGHDN; CDR2 reads FVKESK. The CDR3 spans 14 residues. Here the CDR3 reads CASSVRPGANEQFF. The CDR3 nucleotides are TGTGCCAGCAGCGTAAGGCCCGGGGCGAATGAGCAGTTCTTC. The whole variable domain, remainder taken from reference TRBV14 and TRBJ2-1, is EAGVTQFPSHSVIEKGQTVTLRCDPISGHDNLYWYRRVMGKEIKFLLHFVKESKQDESGMPNNRFLAERTGGTYSTLKVQPAELEDSGVYFCASSVRPGANEQFFGPGTRLTVL.

The V and J genes are TRBV4-1 and TRBJ2-7, with D possibly TRBD1 on 5 matching bases. Germline-derived CDR1 and CDR2 are MGHRA and YSYEKL. The CDR3 totals 13 residues. The ends were cut back, 3 bases at V and 1 base at J, with 7 bases in the middle. CDR3: CASSHDRSYEQYF. CDR3 bases: TGCGCCAGCAGCCACGACAGATCCTACGAGCAGTACTTC.

The rearrangement joins TRBV18 to TRBJ2-7; no firm D call. Germline V lookup: CDR1 KGHSH, CDR2 LQKENI. V was cut by 0 bases and J by 5 bases, with 11 bases left in between. The CDR3 runs to 14 residues. CDR3 DNA: TGTGCCAGCTCACCACCAGGCAGCAGCCACGAGCAGTACTTC. Translated, it gives CASSPPGSSHEQYF.

This chain links TRBV7-8 with TRBJ1-2; D call uncertain. The CDR3 sequence is 10 residues long. Trimming shortened V by 10 bases and J by 6 bases, and 9 bases separated the two germline ends. The V gene's germline CDR1 is SGHVS and CDR2 FQNEAQ. The CDR3 here is CATLEDGYTF. The CDR3 DNA is TGTGCCACCCTAGAAGATGGCTACACCTTC.

The chain recombines TRBV28 with TRBJ2-1; D possibly corresponds to TRBD2 (5 bases). From germline, CDR1 is MDHEN and CDR2 SYDVKM. V lost 7 bases to trimming and J lost 13 bases, with 17 bases between them. The CDR3 extends over 12 amino acids. CDR3 sequence: CASTNPGSQQFF. The CDR3 bases are TGTGCCAGCACCAACCCGGGATCCCAACAGTTCTTC.

The chain employs TRBV25-1 and TRBJ2-7, with 11 bases lining up with TRBD2. J lost 3 bases, V lost 0 bases, and 7 bases had no gene match. CDR3 size: 17 residues. The V gene's germline CDR1 is MGHDK and CDR2 SYGVNS. The CDR3 spells CASSEYPGTSGRYEQYF. In nucleotides, the CDR3 is TGTGCCAGCAGTGAATACCCAGGGACTAGCGGTCGCTACGAGCAGTACTTC.

This clone was recorded once. This chain connects TRBV18 to TRBJ1-2, with D possibly matching TRBD1 (6 bases). Germline-derived CDR1 and CDR2 are KGHSH and LQKENI. V lost 9 bases to trimming and J lost 8 bases, with 19 bases between them. The CDR3 extends over 13 amino acids. The CDR3 protein is CASNLGQSGGYTF. The CDR3 DNA reads as TGTGCCAGTAACCTCGGACAGTCCGGGGGCTACACCTTC.

This chain uses TRBV10-3 with TRBJ2-5, with D tentatively TRBD2 (6 bases). Trimming cost V 6 bases and J 5 bases, with 10 bases left between them. The CDR3 is made up of 12 amino acids. Germline loops: CDR1 ENHRY, CDR2 SYGVKD. Here the CDR3 reads CAISPSGETQYF. CDR3 bases: TGTGCCATCAGCCCGAGCGGGGAGACCCAGTACTTC.